A selection of T cell receptor beta chains follows, all from one sample in a study of regulatory T cells in long-lasting Graves disease. MiXCR, applied by TCRdb to the multiplex PCR reads, yields one record per CDR3 protein. The data contain 350,000 to 450,000 distinct CDR3 sequences, about 15% of them singletons. These data were likewise used in another study, on T cells in Graves' hyperthyroidism and ophthalmopathy.

The source was peripheral blood mononuclear cells (PBMCs), collected at new diagnosis, from a patient treated with antithyroid drugs. The receptor source for this set is a woman aged 40 to 50 with Graves disease. CDR3s include the opening cysteine and the closing phenylalanine or tryptophan. Fields, in order: D gene, V gene, clone size, J gene, CDR3 DNA, CDR3 protein. A D gene is named only where the DNA matches it firmly. Expanded clones are given a class, and other clones once, few, many or no size at all.

.	TRBV6-1	many	TRBJ2-1	TGTGCCAGCAGTCGACTAGTTACAGACTTGAATGAGCAGTTCTTC	CASSRLVTDLNEQFF
.	TRBV25-1	.	TRBJ2-2	TGTGCCAGCAGAGCAGAACAGGGAGCTGGTTCCGGGGAGCTGTTTTTT	CASRAEQGAGSGELFF
.	TRBV12-3/TRBV12-4	many	TRBJ1-2	TGTGCCAGCAGAAAAATGGATGGTGGCTATGGCTACACCTTC	CASRKMDGGYGYTF
TRBD2	TRBV30	few	TRBJ2-1	TGTGCCTGGAGTGATGGGACTAGCGGGTACAATGAGCAGTTCTTC	CAWSDGTSGYNEQFF
TRBD2	TRBV13	many	TRBJ2-5	TGTGCCAGCAGCTTGAAGACTAGCCGGTACCAAGAGACCCAGTACTTC	CASSLKTSRYQETQYF
TRBD2	TRBV27	many	TRBJ2-5	TGTGCCAGCAGTTTATATAGCGGGACAGAGACCCAGTACTTC	CASSLYSGTETQYF
.	TRBV4-1	few	TRBJ2-7	TGCGCCAGCAGCCAAGCGAGCGGCTACGAGCAGTACTTC	CASSQASGYEQYF
.	TRBV28	many	TRBJ2-7	TGTGCCAGCAGGCCGACGGCTCTATACGAGCAGTACTTC	CASRPTALYEQYF
.	TRBV10-1	many	TRBJ1-2	TGCGCCAGCAGTGAAGGACAGAGCTATGGCTACACCTTC	CASSEGQSYGYTF
.	TRBV9	many	TRBJ2-7	TGTGCCAGCAGCGTAGATATCGGGTTGGTCTACGAGCAGTACTTC	CASSVDIGLVYEQYF
.	TRBV5-5	.	TRBJ2-3	TGTGCCAGCAGCCGAATCAGGGGGGGAACAGATACGCAGTATTTT	CASSRIRGGTDTQYF
TRBD2	TRBV19	many	TRBJ2-1	TGTGCCAGTAGTATACTGACAGCAGGGACTAGTGTATGGGCTGGCGGTGAGCAGTTCTTC	CASSILTAGTSVWAGGEQFF
.	TRBV2	many	TRBJ1-1	TGTGCCAGCAAAAGGGACACTGAAGCTTTCTTT	CASKRDTEAFF
.	TRBV27	many	TRBJ2-6	TGTGCCACCAGGAGGGAAACATCTGGGGCCAACGTCCTGACTTTC	CATRRETSGANVLTF
TRBD1	TRBV27	many	TRBJ2-2	TGCGCCAGCAGCCGTACAGGGGGCACCGGGGAGCTGTTTTTT	CASSRTGGTGELFF
.	TRBV6-5	many	TRBJ2-7	TGTGCCAGCAGTTACAGCGAGGGTTACGAGCAGTACTTC	CASSYSEGYEQYF
TRBD2	TRBV29-1	few	TRBJ2-7	TGCAGCGTTTTGCGGGGGGCCGAGCAGTACTTC	CSVLRGAEQYF
.	TRBV6-2/TRBV6-3	many	TRBJ2-5	TGTGCCAGCAGTTACCCGGACAGCCAAGAGACCCAGTACTTC	CASSYPDSQETQYF
TRBD1	TRBV2	many	TRBJ2-7	TGTGCCAGCAGGGACAGGAAAACCTACGAGCAGTACTTC	CASRDRKTYEQYF
.	TRBV28	.	TRBJ2-6	TGTGCCAGCAGTTTATGGCCCCCACTCAGGTCTGGGGCCAACGTCCTGACTTTC	CASSLWPPLRSGANVLTF
TRBD1	TRBV6-1	.	TRBJ1-5	TGTGCCAGCAGTGAGCCCGGACAGGGAAATCAGCCCCAGCATTTT	CASSEPGQGNQPQHF
.	TRBV29-1	many	TRBJ2-7	TGCAGCGTGCGTGGCCAGATCGCCTACGAGCAGTACTTC	CSVRGQIAYEQYF
.	TRBV28	many	TRBJ1-5	TGTGCCAGCACCTCCGGAGGGGAAGGCAATCAGCCCCAGCATTTT	CASTSGGEGNQPQHF
TRBD1	TRBV6-1	few	TRBJ2-2	TGTGCCAGCAGGACCTTCTCGAGGACAGGGCTGAACACCGGGGAGCTGTTTTTT	CASRTFSRTGLNTGELFF
.	TRBV2	many	TRBJ1-3	TGTGCCAGCAGTGGCGAACAGGGACCTGGAAACACCATATATTTT	CASSGEQGPGNTIYF
.	TRBV20-1	.	TRBJ1-2	TGCAGTGCTAGATCAAGGGGATATGGCTACACCTTC	CSARSRGYGYTF
TRBD2	TRBV15	few	TRBJ2-2	TGTGCCACCAGCACCGGATTGACTAGCGGGAACACCGGGGAGCTGTTTTTT	CATSTGLTSGNTGELFF
.	TRBV6-5	many	TRBJ1-2	TGTGCCAGCAGTTACGAGGGGGGGGTTGGCTATGGCTACACCTTC	CASSYEGGVGYGYTF
TRBD1	TRBV2	many	TRBJ1-1	TGTGCCAGCAGTGAACGAGGGGGCGTTCGAACAGCTGAAGCTTTCTTT	CASSERGGVRTAEAFF